The text below deals with one TCR beta chain. Up to 500,000 reads were sequenced per sample. Profiled with immunoSEQ multiplex PCR; TCRdb holds only in-frame clones, not every one. The top ten clones hold roughly 20% of a sample with roughly 38,000 clones, roughly 83% of them seen once. This entry comes from a study of pediatric ulcerative colitis. Study as a whole: Six or seven patients showed pancolitis and two showed left-sided colitis.

The clonotype comes from a girl aged 10-17 years with moderate ulcerative colitis. Sequences were obtained from blood.

The DNA for the CDR3 is TGTGCCAGTAGTCCCCGGGGACTAGCGGGAGAGCAGTTCTTC. It encodes CASSPRGLAGEQFF. This rearrangement joins TRBV19 to TRBJ2-1; 13 bases are shared with TRBD2. This CDR3 has 14 residues. Trimming took 5 bases from V and 10 from J; bases not matched to a gene: 5. Germline values: CDR1 LNHDA, CDR2 SQIVND (reference sequence).